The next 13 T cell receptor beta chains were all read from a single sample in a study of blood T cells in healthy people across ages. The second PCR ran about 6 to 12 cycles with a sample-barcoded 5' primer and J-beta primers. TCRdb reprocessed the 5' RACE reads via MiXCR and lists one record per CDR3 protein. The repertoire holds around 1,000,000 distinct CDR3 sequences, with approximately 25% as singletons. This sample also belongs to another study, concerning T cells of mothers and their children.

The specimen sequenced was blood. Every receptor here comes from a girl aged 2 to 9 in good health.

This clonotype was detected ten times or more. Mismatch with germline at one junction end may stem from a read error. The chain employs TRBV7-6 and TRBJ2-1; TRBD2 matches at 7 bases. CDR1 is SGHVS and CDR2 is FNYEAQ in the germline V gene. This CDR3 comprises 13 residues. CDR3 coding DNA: TGCGCCAGCAGCTTGGGAGGGTCCAATGAGCAGTTCTTC. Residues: CASSLGGSNEQFF.

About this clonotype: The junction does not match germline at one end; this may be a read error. CDR3 sequence: CASSSSGGALEQSF. In nucleotides, the CDR3 is TGTGCCAGCAGTTCCAGCGGGGGGGCGCTTGAGCAGTCCTTC. The chain uses TRBV6-4 and TRBJ2-5; 10 nucleotides line up with TRBD2. Germline CDR1 reads MRHNA; CDR2 reads SNTAGT. The CDR3 extends over 14 amino acids.

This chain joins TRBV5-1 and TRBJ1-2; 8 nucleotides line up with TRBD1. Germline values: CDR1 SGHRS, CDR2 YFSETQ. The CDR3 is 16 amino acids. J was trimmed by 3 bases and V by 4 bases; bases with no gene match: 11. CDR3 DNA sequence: TGCGCCAGCAGCCCCCTGCCTCTGACAGGGGACTATGGCTACACCTTC. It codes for CASSPLPLTGDYGYTF.

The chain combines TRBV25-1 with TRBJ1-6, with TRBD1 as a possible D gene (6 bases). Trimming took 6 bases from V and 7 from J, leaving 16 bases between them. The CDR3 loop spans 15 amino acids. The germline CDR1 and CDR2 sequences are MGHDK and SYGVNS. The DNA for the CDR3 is TGTGCCAGCAGCGAACAGGGTGCGTGGAATTCACCCCTCCACTTT. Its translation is CASSEQGAWNSPLHF.

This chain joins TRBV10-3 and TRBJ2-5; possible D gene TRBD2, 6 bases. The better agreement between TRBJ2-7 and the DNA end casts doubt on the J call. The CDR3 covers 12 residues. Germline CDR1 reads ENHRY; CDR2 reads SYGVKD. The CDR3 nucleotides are TGTGCCTCCCGGGACTTCAACTACGAGCAGTACTTC. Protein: CASRDFNYEQYF.

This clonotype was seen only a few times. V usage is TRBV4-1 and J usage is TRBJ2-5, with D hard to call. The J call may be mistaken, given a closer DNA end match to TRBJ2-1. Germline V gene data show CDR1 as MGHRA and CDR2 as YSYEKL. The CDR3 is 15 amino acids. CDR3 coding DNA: TGCGCCAGCAGCCAAGTGTTCACCCAATCCAATGAGCAGTTCTTC. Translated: CASSQVFTQSNEQFF.

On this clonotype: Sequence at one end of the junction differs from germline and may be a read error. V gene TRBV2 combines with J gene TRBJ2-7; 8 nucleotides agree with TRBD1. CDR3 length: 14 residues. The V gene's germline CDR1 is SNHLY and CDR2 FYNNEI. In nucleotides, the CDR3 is TGTGCCAGCAGTGATCCGGACAGGGCCAACGAGCAGTATTTC. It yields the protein CASSDPDRANEQYF.

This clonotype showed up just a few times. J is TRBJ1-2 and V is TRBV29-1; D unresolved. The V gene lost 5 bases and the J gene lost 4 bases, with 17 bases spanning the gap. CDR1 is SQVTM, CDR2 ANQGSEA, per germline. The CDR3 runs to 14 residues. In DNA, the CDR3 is TGCAGCGTTCTCCCGACTGGGTCCGCCTATGGCTACACCTTC. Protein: CSVLPTGSAYGYTF.

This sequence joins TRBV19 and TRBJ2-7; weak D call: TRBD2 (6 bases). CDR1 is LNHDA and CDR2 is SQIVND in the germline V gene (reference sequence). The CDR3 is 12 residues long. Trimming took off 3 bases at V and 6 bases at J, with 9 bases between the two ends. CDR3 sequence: CASSMWGGEQYF. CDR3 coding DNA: TGTGCCAGTAGTATGTGGGGAGGCGAGCAGTACTTC. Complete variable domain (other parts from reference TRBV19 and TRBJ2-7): DGGITQSPKYLFRKEGQNVTLSCEQNLNHDAMYWYRQDPGQGLRLIYYSQIVNDFQKGDIAEGYSVSREKKESFPLTVTSAQKNPTAFYLCASSMWGGEQYFGPGTRLTVT.

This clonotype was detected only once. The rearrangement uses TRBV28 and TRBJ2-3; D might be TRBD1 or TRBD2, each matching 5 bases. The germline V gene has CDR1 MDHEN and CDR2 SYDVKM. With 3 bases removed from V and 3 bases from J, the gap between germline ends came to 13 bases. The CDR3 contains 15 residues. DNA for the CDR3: TGTGCCAGCAGTTTCGGGGCAGGGAGAACAGATACGCAGTATTTT. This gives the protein CASSFGAGRTDTQYF.

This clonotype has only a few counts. The CDR3 is CASSEGRPGLTQYF. CDR3 nucleotide sequence: TGTGCCAGCAGTGAAGGACGGCCCGGATTGACCCAGTACTTC. This sequence joins TRBV2 and TRBJ2-5; no definite D call. V was pared by 1 base and J by 7 bases, with 13 bases between. This CDR3 has 14 amino acids. Germline assignment: CDR1 SNHLY and CDR2 FYNNEI.

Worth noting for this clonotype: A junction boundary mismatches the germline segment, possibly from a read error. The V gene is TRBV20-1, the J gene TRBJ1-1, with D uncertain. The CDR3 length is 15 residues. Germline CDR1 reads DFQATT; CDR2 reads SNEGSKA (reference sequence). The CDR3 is CSAGDGGRLNTEAFF. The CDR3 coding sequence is TGCAGTGCTGGAGACGGAGGCAGGCTGAACACTGAAGCTTTCTTT.

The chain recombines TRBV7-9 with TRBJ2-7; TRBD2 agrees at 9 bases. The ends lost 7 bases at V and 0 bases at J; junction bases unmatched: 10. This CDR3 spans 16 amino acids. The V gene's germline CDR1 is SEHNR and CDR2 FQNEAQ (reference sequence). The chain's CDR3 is CASNTMTSGNSYEQYF. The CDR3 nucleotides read TGTGCCAGCAATACCATGACTAGCGGCAACTCCTACGAGCAGTACTTC.